The entry below describes one T cell receptor (beta chain). Its antigen remains unidentified. The record has no base qualities; no much larger clone is one base away. RNA was extracted using the RNeasy kit, and roughly 0.45 to 1 ug of the RNA was reverse transcribed with random hexamers. The immunoSEQ multiplex PCR assay, covering 54 Vbeta and 13 Jbeta segments, was used to amplify TCR beta CDR3 regions. To correct PCR amplification bias, a synthetic template baseline was used for both primer optimization and computational correction. The authors processed their data as follows. Reads were annotated to V, D and J genes per IMGT and analyzed with immunoSEQ Analyzer, keeping only productive sequences. Clonality was computed as one minus Shannon entropy normalized by log2 of the number of productive unique sequences. For each patient and control, public and private clones were evaluated within the 100 most prevalent clones. Clones were defined as Susac-specific if absent from the healthy and MS cohorts, from approximately 1,100 published viral clones and from other ImmuneACCESS disease sequences. The raw public data were reprocessed by TCRdb itself: fastp quality trimming at Q25, MiXCR clonotype calling, in-frame beta chains only. One record per CDR3 amino acid sequence lists the most common genes and DNA. It is TCRdb's table, rather than the study itself, that gives the V and J calls and clone size. This sample holds approximately 120,000 distinct CDR3 sequences; 91% were observed only once. Together, the top ten hold around 0.24% of the sample.

CDR1 and CDR2 (GTSNPN, SVGIG) derive from the germline V gene (reference sequence). Trimming leaves V shorter by 3 bases and J shorter by 0 bases, with the junction holding 4 bases beyond the gene matches. Reading from cysteine to phenylalanine, the CDR3 counts 15 amino acids. The only DNA kept is the CDR3, 45 bases in frame from the first base. Peripheral blood CD8+ and CD4+ T cells from healthy donors, Susac syndrome patients and multiple sclerosis patients were profiled using high-throughput TCR beta sequencing. The multiple sclerosis controls were treatment-naive patients whose relapsing-remitting disease, either stable or active, fulfilled the revised McDonald criteria. Bulk CD8+ and CD4+ T cells were purified by magnetic negative isolation, whereas CD8+ TEMRA cells were enriched by FACS. Blood was drawn into EDTA tubes, processed within 24 hours, and PBMCs were isolated by density gradient centrifugation. PBMCs intended for TCR sequencing were cryopreserved in liquid nitrogen and thawed later in a water bath at 37 degrees C. The sorted or isolated CD4+, CD8+ and CD8+ TEMRA cells had a purity of 90% or higher.

The sample belongs to a study of CD8 T cells in Susac syndrome (dated by TCRdb to the late 2010s). In terms of the full investigation: Whether CD8+ T cell activation and differentiation in Susac syndrome was antigen driven was tested using repertoire sequencing. The study compared CD8+ T cell repertoire clonality among roughly 12 healthy donors, 14 Susac syndrome patients and 15 multiple sclerosis patients.

Beyond this particular receptor, the publication reports: The TCR sequencing and HLA analysis was acknowledged to have included a relatively small number of individuals.

This receptor chain uses TRBV30 and TRBJ2-3, with 9 bases matching TRBD2. Sequenced sample: CD8+ T cells from PBMCs. The receptor was derived from a human donor with multiple sclerosis. The CDR3 reads CAWRSSGTSTDTQYF. In nucleotide form, the sequence is TGTGCCTGGAGGTCTAGCGGGACTAGCACAGATACGCAGTATTTT.